This passage covers 19 T cell receptor beta chains from one sample sequenced in a study of read filtering for tumor transcriptome and immune sequencing. This library used approximately 0.4 ug RNA and molecular barcoded adaptors spanning alpha/delta and beta/gamma chains. MiXCR, applied by TCRdb to the reads, yields one record per CDR3 protein. The sample contains tens of thousands of distinct CDR3 sequences, about 12% of which appear only once. What was sequenced was a population of CD138-negative cells sorted from bone marrow. The source of these receptors is a donor at least 40 years old with multiple myeloma.

The sample holds many counts of this clonotype. The rearrangement uses TRBV15 and TRBJ2-1, with D possibly called TRBD1 or TRBD2 (5 bases each). Per germline, CDR1 LNHNV and CDR2 YYDKDF (reference sequence). Trimming removed 2 bases from V and 0 bases from J, with 14 bases in between. This CDR3 has 17 residues. In DNA form, the CDR3 reads TGTGCCACCAGCAGATCGAATCGGGGCTTCTCCTACAATGAGCAGTTCTTC. Residues: CATSRSNRGFSYNEQFF.

In its sample, this clonotype was seen a few times. This chain connects TRBV7-2 to TRBJ2-2; 9 positions match TRBD2. The CDR3 is 15 amino acids. After removal of 3 bases from V and 1 base from J, the junction contained 0 bases not matched to a gene. Germline V gene data show CDR1 as SGHTA and CDR2 as FQGNSA. The CDR3 sequence is CASSLTSGNTGELFF. Written as DNA, the CDR3 is TGTGCCAGCAGCTTGACTAGCGGGAACACCGGGGAGCTGTTTTTT.

Concerning this clonotype itself: A read error may explain this, as a much larger clone is one base away. The genes are TRBV12-3 or TRBV12-4 and TRBJ2-2; D is perhaps TRBD1 or TRBD2 (5 bases each). The CDR3 loop spans 15 amino acids. The V end lost 4 bases, the J end lost 8 bases, and 17 bases lay between the germline ends. The CDR3 loop is CASSSKDGDVGELFF. CDR3 DNA: TGTGCCAGCAGTTCGAAAGACGGGGACGTAGGGGAGCTGTTTTTT.

The sample holds many counts of this clonotype. The chain links TRBV20-1 to TRBJ1-1; TRBD1 is a possible D gene (6 bases). Deletions cut 5 bases from V and 1 base from J, with 17 bases between. The CDR3 covers 15 residues. CDR1 is DFQATT, CDR2 SNEGSKA, per germline (reference sequence). The CDR3 DNA reads as TGCAGTGCTCCCCCCGGGGGCCCAGCGAACACTGAAGCTTTCTTT. Translation gives CSAPPGGPANTEAFF.

This clonotype was seen repeatedly, ten times or more. The rearrangement links TRBV5-1 to TRBJ2-3, with 8 bases aligning to TRBD2. Germline values: CDR1 SGHRS, CDR2 YFSETQ. J was trimmed by 2 bases and V by 0 bases; bases with no gene match: 5. The CDR3 is made up of 16 amino acids. The DNA for the CDR3 is TGCGCCAGCAGCTTGGTTAGCGGGGCAGTCACAGATACGCAGTATTTT. Translation: CASSLVSGAVTDTQYF.

This clonotype has a count of ten or more. The genes are TRBV20-1 and TRBJ2-5; D gene ambiguous. Germline V gene lookup returns CDR1 DFQATT and CDR2 SNEGSKA (reference sequence). Trimming took 6 bases from V and 4 from J, leaving 9 bases between them. The CDR3 covers 11 residues. The CDR3 protein is CSADPGETQYF. As DNA, the CDR3 is TGCAGTGCGGACCCGGGAGAGACCCAGTACTTC.

As concerns this clonotype: With a far larger clone one base away, a read error is the likely cause. The V call is TRBV7-2, the J call TRBJ2-7, with D unresolved. The CDR3 is made up of 14 amino acids. V lost 2 bases, J lost 6 bases, and 14 bases lay in between. Germline V CDR1 and CDR2: SGHTA, FQGNSA. CDR3 in amino acids: CASSLTDGASEQYF. CDR3 in DNA: TGTGCCAGCAGCTTAACGGACGGCGCCTCCGAGCAGTACTTC.

This clonotype was seen only a few times. V usage is TRBV28 and J usage is TRBJ1-2; 7 bases align to TRBD1. Germline trimming cut 6 bases from V and 3 bases from J; bases unmatched to any gene: 10. This CDR3 has 15 residues. Looked up from germline, CDR1 is MDHEN and CDR2 is SYDVKM. Here the CDR3 DNA reads TGTGCCAGCAGCCGAGGGCGACAGGGTGACTATGGCTACACCTTC. Translation gives CASSRGRQGDYGYTF.

This clonotype showed up many times. V is TRBV11-3 and J is TRBJ2-1, with D perhaps matching TRBD2 (6 bases). V gave up 6 bases and J gave up 7 bases, with 13 bases separating them. There are 13 residues in the CDR3. The germline CDR1 and CDR2 sequences are SGHNT and YENEEA. Here the CDR3 DNA reads TGTGCCAGCAGTCCTCGGGACTCTAATGAGCAGTTCTTC. Its protein is CASSPRDSNEQFF.

This clonotype was seen ten or more times. This chain connects TRBV6-5 to TRBJ1-6; D is unclear. V shed 6 bases and J shed 0 bases, with 12 bases lying between them. Germline CDR1 and CDR2: MNHEY and SVGAGI. The CDR3 runs to 16 residues. The CDR3 here is CASRVKVTSYNSPLHF. The CDR3 DNA reads as TGTGCCAGCAGGGTCAAGGTCACCTCCTATAATTCACCCCTCCACTTT.

This clonotype was detected many times. The rearrangement links TRBV24-1 to TRBJ2-2; D gene ambiguous. The CDR3 length is 14 residues. Germline lookup yields CDR1 KGHDR and CDR2 SFDVKD. Between the trimmed V and J ends, which lost 5 bases and 3 bases, there was a span of 9 bases. The CDR3 is CATSGSRDTGELFF. The CDR3 coding sequence is TGTGCCACCAGTGGGAGTCGTGACACCGGGGAGCTGTTTTTT.

This clonotype was seen at least ten times. The chain combines TRBV10-3 with TRBJ1-1; TRBD1 is a possible D gene (5 bases). The CDR3 length is 14 residues. The germline gives CDR1 ENHRY, CDR2 SYGVKD. V was shortened by 0 bases and J by 9 bases, with 14 bases between the two germline ends. The CDR3 sequence is CAISESSREGKAFF. DNA of the CDR3: TGTGCCATCAGTGAGTCTAGCAGGGAAGGGAAAGCTTTCTTT.

The sample holds many counts of this clonotype. V gene TRBV19 combines with J gene TRBJ1-6, with TRBD1 matching 7 bases. CDR1 and CDR2 (germline): LNHDA, SQIVND (reference sequence). The CDR3 extends over 13 amino acids. V lost 9 bases to trimming and J lost 6 bases; unmatched junction nucleotides: 5. The CDR3, as DNA: TGTGCCAGCTCGGGACAGTTTAATTCACCCCTCCACTTT. As protein: CASSGQFNSPLHF.

Regarding this clonotype: This sequence may be a read error, since a much larger clone differs from it by one base. The chain recombines TRBV5-1 with TRBJ2-1, with D perhaps TRBD2 (6 bases). Germline lookup yields CDR1 SGHRS and CDR2 YFSETQ. The CDR3 runs to 15 residues. The CDR3 bases are TGCGCCGGCAGCTTGGAGGGTGGACCGACGGATGAGCAGTTCTTC. Translation: CAGSLEGGPTDEQFF.

At least ten counts were recorded for this clonotype. This chain joins TRBV20-1 and TRBJ1-1, with 9 bases lining up with TRBD1. From germline, CDR1 is DFQATT and CDR2 SNEGSKA (reference sequence). The length of the CDR3 is 13 residues. The CDR3 is CRGTGSMNTEAFF. The CDR3 DNA follows: TGCAGGGGGACAGGGTCCATGAACACTGAAGCTTTCTTT.

In its sample, this clonotype was seen many times. CDR3 sequence reads: CASRDDAGLGEQYF. The CDR3 bases are TGTGCCAGCAGGGATGACGCGGGCCTCGGCGAGCAGTACTTC. This chain joins TRBV6-2 or TRBV6-3 and TRBJ2-7, with D possibly matching TRBD2 (5 bases). Germline CDR1 is MNHEY and CDR2 is SVGEGT. The CDR3 is 14 residues long. The ends were cut back, 6 bases at V and 6 bases at J, with 18 bases in the middle.

In regard to this clonotype: Being one base from a much bigger clone, this may be a read error. The chain uses TRBV7-2 and TRBJ2-5, with D uncertain. The CDR3 is made up of 14 amino acids. Germline-derived CDR1 and CDR2 are SGHTA and FQGNSA. The CDR3 DNA follows: TGTGCCGGCAGCTTAACTGGAGCCCAAGAGACCCAGTACTTC. Translating gives CAGSLTGAQETQYF.

This clonotype was seen many times. V gene TRBV7-2 combines with J gene TRBJ2-7, with TRBD1 identical over 9 bases. V was clipped by 4 bases and J by 2 bases; unmatched bases: 6. The germline gives CDR1 SGHTA, CDR2 FQGNSA. The length of the CDR3 is 15 residues. CDR3 amino acids: CASSSGTGKTYEQYF. The CDR3 DNA is TGTGCCAGCAGCTCCGGGACAGGGAAGACCTACGAGCAGTACTTC.

This chain connects TRBV7-6 to TRBJ2-2; 9 bases are shared with TRBD1. Trimming at V came to 1 base and at J to 5 bases, leaving 2 bases not matched to a gene. The CDR3 is 15 amino acids. Germline V gene sequence: CDR1 SGHVS, CDR2 FNYEAQ. The CDR3 is CASSLGTGATGELFF. CDR3 DNA: TGTGCCAGCAGCTTAGGGACAGGGGCTACCGGGGAGCTGTTTTTT.